These T cell receptor beta chains were read from a single sample in a study of blood T cell repertoires in COVID-19. Generated by immunoSEQ multiplex PCR, the TCRdb table keeps only in-frame clones and is missing some. The table lists over 100,000 clones, 70% to 90% of them singletons, with around 1.1% in the top ten. The specimen was peripheral blood. These receptors were collected from a human donor in a cohort sampled during active COVID-19. Each CDR3 is given with its conserved first and last residue. The D gene is left open where the match is weak. Where a row states a size, it is once, few, many or the class of an expanded clone; other rows omit it.

V gene	J gene	clone size	D gene	CDR3 protein
TRBV9	TRBJ1-2	NA	NA	CASSVVGGGYGYTF
TRBV27	TRBJ2-7	once	NA	CASIGGGSSYEQYF
TRBV19	TRBJ1-1	NA	NA	CASSDWEDTKTEAFF
TRBV3-1/TRBV3-2	TRBJ1-6	once	TRBD1	CASSQVQGARNSPLHF
TRBV28	TRBJ1-1	NA	NA	CASSSRTVIEAFF
TRBV4-1	TRBJ2-2	NA	NA	CASSSLGELFF
TRBV7-2	TRBJ2-3	NA	NA	CASSTNRADTQYF
TRBV6-6	TRBJ1-2	NA	TRBD1	CASRLNRQGGGYTF
TRBV18	TRBJ2-7	NA	TRBD1	CASSPPWTGSYEQYF
TRBV15	TRBJ2-1	NA	NA	CATSRSPYNEQFF
TRBV4-2	TRBJ2-7	NA	NA	CASSQDGGVTYEQYF
TRBV7-9	TRBJ2-2	NA	NA	CASSHSPGELFF
TRBV14	TRBJ1-4	NA	TRBD1	CASSQGRSWGQGEKLFF
TRBV10-3	TRBJ2-7	once	TRBD2	CAIRPGLAAGEQYF
TRBV4-2	TRBJ2-3	NA	TRBD2	CASTTRASGRTDTQYF
TRBV7-9	TRBJ1-2	many	TRBD1	CASSPTGIYGYTF
TRBV7-6	TRBJ2-5	NA	NA	CASSSPGGLTETQYF
TRBV6-2/TRBV6-3	TRBJ1-5	NA	TRBD1	CASSYPGGGQPQHF
TRBV19	TRBJ1-1	NA	NA	CASSQRRDPTEAFF
TRBV5-1	TRBJ1-1	NA	NA	CASSSGLHAEAFF
TRBV7-2	TRBJ1-1	NA	NA	CASSPGGRGGEAFF
TRBV7-6	TRBJ2-5	once	TRBD2	CASSRGLQETQYF
TRBV18	TRBJ2-2	NA	NA	CASSPPSTGTGELFF
TRBV4-1	TRBJ2-3	NA	TRBD2	CASRSTSGVTDTQYF
TRBV5-4	TRBJ1-2	NA	TRBD1	CASGDRGGIGYTF
TRBV7-8	TRBJ2-7	NA	NA	CASSLDTYEQYF
TRBV29-1	TRBJ2-5	NA	TRBD1	CSGRQGQETQYF
TRBV5-4	TRBJ1-2	NA	TRBD1	CASSFQGVRYGYTF
TRBV7-9	TRBJ1-6	NA	NA	CASSPHAGKNSPLHF
TRBV2	TRBJ1-2	NA	TRBD1	CASRPRTGDLGGYTF
TRBV5-1	TRBJ2-7	few	NA	CASRTLDSGYEQYF
TRBV28	TRBJ1-1	NA	NA	CASSRDSQAFF
TRBV6-5	TRBJ1-2	NA	TRBD1	CASGGGQGSYGYTF
TRBV2	TRBJ1-2	NA	TRBD1	CASTPDRNYGYTF
TRBV18	TRBJ2-6	NA	NA	CASSPPGRGSSGANVLTF
TRBV6-2/TRBV6-3	TRBJ2-7	many	NA	CASSNGGAPSYEQYF
TRBV18	TRBJ1-1	NA	NA	CASSPPTQNTEAFF
TRBV2	TRBJ2-3	NA	TRBD1	CASSEKEGTGADTQYF
TRBV7-9	TRBJ2-3	NA	TRBD2	CASSLGPLAGAQDTQYF
TRBV5-4	TRBJ1-1	NA	NA	CASSSLPGMDTEAFF
TRBV19	TRBJ2-3	NA	TRBD1	CASSIGQGAPDTQYF
TRBV3-1/TRBV3-2	TRBJ2-2	NA	NA	CASSPTNTGELFF
TRBV6-5	TRBJ2-2	NA	NA	CASNEQGPGELFF
TRBV7-2	TRBJ2-2	NA	TRBD2	CASSSLAGVTGELFF
TRBV4-1	TRBJ1-5	NA	NA	CASSLERVPSNQPQHF
TRBV2	TRBJ2-7	once	TRBD1	CASTRGQGYEQYF
TRBV28	TRBJ2-3	NA	TRBD2	CASSLGQAGRNTDTQYF
TRBV13	TRBJ1-1	once	NA	CASSTQGTEAFF
TRBV7-2	TRBJ1-5	few	TRBD1	CASSLARGFGQPQHF
TRBV20-1	TRBJ2-7	once	NA	CSASPGVSDEQYF
TRBV11-3	TRBJ2-7	NA	TRBD2	CASRPRGGGSYEQYF
TRBV5-6	TRBJ2-7	NA	NA	CASARGEQYF
TRBV7-7	TRBJ2-7	few	TRBD1	CASSLGQGAGYEQYF
TRBV28	TRBJ1-5	NA	TRBD1	CASSYGQGAFSDQPQHF
TRBV2	TRBJ1-2	NA	NA	CASSEYLAGLAEWGYTF